This T cell receptor (beta chain) was observed in a study of cytomegalovirus exposure and HLA in healthy donors. At the level of the study: When fewer than 400 donors were genotyped, approximately 80% of them were found to fall in the Caucasian-associated ancestry cluster.

Findings and limits, study-wide: Rare TCR sequences dominated, though some public TCRs recurred in many donors. It was 150 to 200 TCR beta chains that were listed as cytomegalovirus-associated.

Amplification used 60 Vbeta primers and 13 Jbeta primers. This table comes from immunoSEQ multiplex PCR, and its TCRdb copy is limited to in-frame clones, with some not included. Of some 120,000 clones listed, 70% to 80% are singletons. Germline V CDR1 and CDR2: SGHDN, FVKESK. Trimming took 3 bases from V and 5 from J; bases not matched to a gene: 6. CDR3 length: 14 amino acids. As regards this clone: What it binds is unknown.

The sequence came from a woman aged 45 to 65 in good health and CMV-seropositive. The rearrangement links TRBV14 to TRBJ2-7, with 8 bases lining up with TRBD2. Specimen: PBMCs. This chain's CDR3 is CASSHLAGGDEQYF. In nucleotides, the CDR3 is TGTGCCAGCAGCCACTTGGCGGGAGGAGACGAGCAGTACTTC.